Below, 15 T cell receptor beta chains from the same sample are listed, as sequenced in a study of T-cell reconstitution after alpha-beta-depleted transplantation in children (dated by TCRdb to 2015 to 2016). Library creation used PCR. For sequencing, an Illumina HiSeq 2500 was employed. TCR library preparation used molecular barcoding, with unique molecular identifiers applied to normalize quantification of the TCRbeta repertoire. The public reads were reprocessed in TCRdb via fastp at Q25 and MiXCR, keeping in-frame beta chains. Each entry is one CDR3 protein sequence, shown with its most common DNA and genes. The sample records hundreds of thousands of distinct CDR3 sequences, more than 20% of which are singletons. The ten largest clones capture about 4.8% of the sample. The treatment or condition label corresponds to: allogeneic hematopoietic cell transplantation with graft depleted of TCRalphabeta T cells and CD19 B cells.

Sequencing used PBMCs, mostly from graft donor cells, obtained 360 days after TCRalphabeta/CD19-depleted stem cell transplant. These receptors were obtained from a female patient aged 2 to 10 who had a stem cell transplant for congenital amegakaryocytic thrombocytopenia, so the T cells may come from the graft donor.

This clonotype was seen at least ten times. The chain uses TRBV12-3 or TRBV12-4 and TRBJ2-7; D is perhaps TRBD1 (5 bases). Trimming removed 1 base at V and 3 bases at J, with 13 bases between. The CDR3 is 15 residues long. The CDR3 sequence is CASSLGVQVDYEQYF. In DNA form, the CDR3 reads TGTGCCAGCAGTTTAGGTGTACAGGTAGACTACGAGCAGTACTTC.

The gene calls are TRBV4-1 and TRBJ2-2; 7 nucleotides align to TRBD1. CDR3 size: 15 residues. V trimming: 2 bases; J trimming: 5 bases; junction bases outside the gene matches: 5. In germline, CDR1 is MGHRA, CDR2 YSYEKL. The CDR3 protein is CASSQYRGGTGELFF. CDR3 nucleotide sequence: TGCGCCAGCAGCCAATACAGGGGCGGAACCGGGGAGCTGTTTTTT.

The V gene is TRBV6-1, the J gene TRBJ1-4, with D hard to call. The ends were cut back, 7 bases at V and 2 bases at J, with 11 bases in the middle. The CDR3 has 14 amino acids. Germline assignment: CDR1 MNHNS and CDR2 SASEGT. The CDR3 nucleotides are TGTGCCAGCACGGCGCGACTGACTAATGAAAAACTGTTTTTT. Protein product: CASTARLTNEKLFF.

The table lists this clonotype with many counts. The chain carries TRBV20-1 and TRBJ2-7; D gene unclear. With 5 bases removed from V and 2 bases from J, the gap between germline ends came to 13 bases. CDR1 is DFQATT, CDR2 SNEGSKA, per germline (reference sequence). The length of the CDR3 is 13 residues. CDR3 sequence reads: CSARRTEAYEQYF. CDR3 in DNA: TGCAGTGCTCGTAGGACGGAAGCCTACGAGCAGTACTTC.

V usage is TRBV29-1 and J usage is TRBJ2-3; D is perhaps TRBD2 (5 bases). This CDR3 region has 14 residues. Trimming stripped 7 bases from V and 3 bases from J, with 17 bases between. Germline loops: CDR1 SQVTM, CDR2 ANQGSEA. CDR3 protein: CSACVGRGTDTQYF. In nucleotides, the CDR3 is TGCAGCGCCTGCGTCGGACGGGGAACAGATACGCAGTATTTT.

The J gene is TRBJ1-2, the V gene TRBV4-2; D not resolved. V shed 1 base and J shed 4 bases, with 13 bases lying between them. The CDR3 is 15 amino acids. Germline V gene sequence: CDR1 LGHNA, CDR2 YNFKEQ. In DNA, the CDR3 is TGTGCCAGCAGCCAAGGCGCGGGCAAGAGCTATGGCTACACCTTC. This gives the protein CASSQGAGKSYGYTF.

Notes on this clonotype: An end of the junction does not agree with germline; a read error may underlie this. V and J are TRBV5-1 and TRBJ2-3, with TRBD2 as a possible D gene (6 bases). Germline values: CDR1 SGHRS, CDR2 YFSETQ. The CDR3 length is 15 residues. This chain's CDR3 is CASSLELASTDTQCF. CDR3 in DNA: TGCGCCAGCAGCTTGGAGCTAGCGAGCACAGATACGCAGTGTTTT.

This clonotype has a handful of counts. This sequence joins TRBV10-3 and TRBJ2-3; unclear D gene. V lost 3 bases, J lost 4 bases, and 5 bases lay in between. Germline assignment: CDR1 ENHRY and CDR2 SYGVKD. The CDR3 is 12 amino acids. This chain's CDR3 is CAISEIADTQYF. The CDR3 nucleotides are TGTGCCATCAGTGAAATCGCAGATACGCAGTATTTT.

The J gene is TRBJ2-7, the V gene TRBV27; no firm D call. CDR3 length: 13 amino acids. Germline V gene data show CDR1 as MNHEY and CDR2 as SMNVEV (reference sequence). The V and J ends lost 3 bases and 2 bases respectively, with 8 bases between them. The CDR3 bases are TGTGCCAGCAGTTTTCAGGTCGCCTACGAGCAGTACTTC. It translates to CASSFQVAYEQYF.

The chain couples TRBV6-5 to TRBJ2-4; D may be TRBD1 (7 bases). The germline V gene encodes CDR1 MNHEY and CDR2 SVGAGI. V lost 2 bases, J lost 4 bases, and 24 bases lay in between. The CDR3 is made up of 19 amino acids. The CDR3 reads CASSYPPAGIRDSKNIQYF. The DNA for the CDR3 is TGTGCCAGCAGTTACCCACCTGCGGGAATACGGGACAGTAAAAACATTCAGTACTTC.

V and J are TRBV4-1 and TRBJ2-3, with D tentatively TRBD1 (7 bases). Germline V gene lookup returns CDR1 MGHRA and CDR2 YSYEKL. Trimming removed 5 bases at V and 4 bases at J, with 19 bases between. This CDR3 spans 16 amino acids. DNA of the CDR3: TGCGCCAGCAGCAACGGTCTCAGGGGGGCATCAGATACGCAGTATTTT. Residues: CASSNGLRGASDTQYF.

This clonotype has only a few counts. The chain couples TRBV11-2 to TRBJ2-1, with a possible D match to TRBD2 (5 bases). The CDR3 covers 15 residues. V was pared by 4 bases and J by 0 bases, with 10 bases between. CDR1 is SGHAT and CDR2 is FQNNGV in the germline V gene. The CDR3 nucleotides read TGTGCCAGCAGCTCGAGGGTGGACTCCTACAATGAGCAGTTCTTC. Protein sequence: CASSSRVDSYNEQFF.

The V and J genes are TRBV6-6 and TRBJ1-5, with D uncertain. The CDR3 sequence is 13 residues long. The V end lost 2 bases, the J end lost 2 bases, and 4 bases lay between the germline ends. Germline lookup yields CDR1 MNHNY and CDR2 SVGAGI (reference sequence). The CDR3 nucleotides are TGTGCCAGCAGTTACCTGGGCAATCAGCCCCAGCATTTT. It yields the protein CASSYLGNQPQHF.

The chain has TRBV20-1 and TRBJ2-7; unclear D gene. Germline V gene data show CDR1 as DFQATT and CDR2 as SNEGSKA (reference sequence). With 0 bases removed from V and 11 bases from J, the gap between germline ends came to 14 bases. The CDR3 sequence is 12 residues long. The CDR3 loop is CSARDMASREYF. The CDR3, as DNA: TGCAGTGCTAGAGATATGGCCTCCCGCGAGTACTTC.

J is TRBJ2-1 and V is TRBV5-1; D could derive from TRBD1 or TRBD2 (6 bases each). Looked up from germline, CDR1 is SGHRS and CDR2 is YFSETQ. CDR3 length: 16 residues. V was trimmed by 4 bases and J by 0 bases, leaving 14 bases between them. Written as DNA, the CDR3 is TGCGCCAGCAGCGCCGGGGGCGGGAACTCCTACAATGAGCAGTTCTTC. The encoded protein is CASSAGGGNSYNEQFF.